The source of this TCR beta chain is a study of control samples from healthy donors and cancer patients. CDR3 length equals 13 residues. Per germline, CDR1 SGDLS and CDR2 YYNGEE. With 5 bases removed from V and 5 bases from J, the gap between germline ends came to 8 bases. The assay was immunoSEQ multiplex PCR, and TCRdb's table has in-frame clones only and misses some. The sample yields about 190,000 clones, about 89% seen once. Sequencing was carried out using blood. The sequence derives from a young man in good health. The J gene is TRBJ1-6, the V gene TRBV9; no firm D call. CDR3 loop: CASRGTNNSPLHF. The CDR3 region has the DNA TGTGCCAGCAGGGGCACTAATAATTCACCCCTCCACTTT.